Sequencing of this T cell receptor beta chain was carried out in a study of response to subunit inactivated influenza vaccine. One entry per CDR3 protein, called by TCRdb with MiXCR from the RT-PCR reads. The data show about 780,000 distinct CDR3 sequences, with about a fifth seen just once and roughly 11% held by the top ten. Looked up from germline, CDR1 is SQVTM and CDR2 is ANQGSEA. This CDR3 has 12 residues. This clonotype has a count of ten or more. Its specificity is unknown. A read error may produce the germline difference seen at one junction end. Study findings and constraints: With each seasonal influenza vaccination, the authors suggested, few new T cells are recruited.

The source of this sequence is a man aged 45-60 years who received an inactivated influenza vaccine. Material: PBMCs from blood, obtained around 5 days after vaccination. J is TRBJ1-1 and V is TRBV29-1; the match to TRBD1 covers 7 bases. The CDR3 nucleotides are TGCAGCGCAGCACAGGGGAACGCTGAAGCTTTCTTT. As protein: CSAAQGNAEAFF.